The 14 T cell receptor beta chains below come from one sample, sequenced in a study of blood T cells in healthy people across ages. The use of a sample-barcoded 5' primer and a J-beta primer mix characterized a second PCR of about 7 to 12 cycles. Each CDR3 protein is one row after TCRdb ran MiXCR on the 5' RACE reads. The sample yields around 900,000 distinct CDR3 sequences, around 54% seen once. The specimen was blood. Receptors originate from an older woman in good health.

The chain couples TRBV20-1 to TRBJ2-1, with no clear D. The CDR3 totals 15 residues. Trimming removed 0 bases from V and 2 bases from J, with 11 bases in between. Germline-derived CDR1 and CDR2 are DFQATT and SNEGSKA (reference sequence). The CDR3 coding sequence is TGCAGTGCTAGAGATGTTCTTGGGGCCTACAATGAGCAGTTCTTC. This translates into CSARDVLGAYNEQFF.

The rearrangement joins TRBV20-1 to TRBJ1-6; TRBD1 matches 7 bases. J gave up 5 bases and V 2 bases, and 9 bases lay outside the gene matches. CDR1 and CDR2 (germline): DFQATT, SNEGSKA (reference sequence). This CDR3 has 16 residues. The CDR3 reads CSARLPQGEDNSPLHF. DNA for the CDR3: TGCAGTGCTAGATTACCTCAGGGGGAAGATAATTCACCCCTCCACTTT.

V gene TRBV28 combines with J gene TRBJ2-7, with 10 bases fitting TRBD1. The CDR3 runs to 14 residues. Germline assignment: CDR1 MDHEN and CDR2 SYDVKM. Trimming removed 6 bases from V and 4 bases from J; junction bases left unmatched: 6. CDR3 in amino acids: CASRTGGNEYEQYF. Here the CDR3 DNA reads TGTGCCAGCAGGACAGGGGGCAACGAGTACGAGCAGTACTTC.

The sample holds a few counts of this clonotype. V and J are TRBV20-1 and TRBJ2-3, with D uncertain. The CDR3 length is 13 residues. Germline-derived CDR1 and CDR2 are DFQATT and SNEGSKA (reference sequence). The V end was cut by 3 bases, the J end by 1 base, with 8 bases between. This CDR3 is CSASGLGTDTQYF. As DNA, the CDR3 is TGCAGTGCTAGTGGGCTTGGCACAGATACGCAGTATTTT.

The chain combines TRBV30 with TRBJ2-7; D is unresolved. From germline, CDR1 is GTSNPN and CDR2 SVGIG (reference sequence). The V gene lost 1 base and the J gene lost 5 bases, with 12 bases spanning the gap. The CDR3 is made up of 13 amino acids. CDR3 bases: TGTGCCTGGAGTGACGGAATCCCTAACGAGCAGTACTTC. Protein: CAWSDGIPNEQYF.

The chain couples TRBV15 to TRBJ2-1; TRBD2 matches at 8 bases. Germline CDR1 and CDR2: LNHNV and YYDKDF (reference sequence). The CDR3 is 13 amino acids. The junction had 6 bases not matched to a gene; V was cut back by 1 base and J by 13 bases. CDR3 nucleotides: TGTGCCACCAGCAGAGTTCAGCGGGAGTACCAGTTCTTC. It is translated as CATSRVQREYQFF.

This clonotype was found once. V gene TRBV20-1 combines with J gene TRBJ2-7; D is tentatively TRBD1 or TRBD2 (5 bases each). This CDR3 contains 14 residues. Germline V gene data show CDR1 as DFQATT and CDR2 as SNEGSKA (reference sequence). The V and J ends lost 3 bases and 0 bases respectively, with 12 bases between them. This CDR3 reads CSARGPLSSYEQYF. CDR3 DNA: TGCAGTGCTAGGGGACCCCTTAGCTCCTACGAGCAGTACTTC.

The J gene is TRBJ2-3, the V gene TRBV6-5, with 13 bases identical to TRBD2. The trim removed 8 bases at V and 6 bases at J, leaving 8 bases unmatched. From germline, CDR1 is MNHEY and CDR2 SVGAGI. This CDR3 comprises 15 residues. This chain's CDR3 is CASRTSGSYFDTQYF. In nucleotides, the CDR3 is TGTGCCAGCCGGACTAGCGGGAGCTATTTTGATACGCAGTATTTT.

The gene calls are TRBV6-6 and TRBJ1-4; tentative D call: TRBD1 (6 bases). Germline CDR1 MNHNY, CDR2 SVGAGI (reference sequence). This CDR3 comprises 15 residues. Trimming cost V 6 bases and J 7 bases, with 18 bases left between them. CDR3 DNA: TGTGCCAGCAGGCCCGGGTGGAGGGGGACTGAAAAACTGTTTTTT. Translation gives CASRPGWRGTEKLFF.

About this clonotype itself: One base away lies a much larger clone, so this may be a sequencing read error. J is TRBJ2-3 and V is TRBV7-3, with D possibly being TRBD2 (6 bases). V lost 5 bases, J lost 2 bases, and 11 bases lay in between. The CDR3 is made up of 14 amino acids. Germline V gives CDR1 SGHTA, CDR2 FQGTGA. The CDR3 region has the DNA TGTGCCAGCAGCGTAGGCGGGAACACAGATACGCAGTATTTT. Its protein is CASSVGGNTDTQYF.

The chain employs TRBV21-1 and TRBJ2-5; TRBD1 is taken as the D call from the table, unchecked against the DNA. TRBV21-1 corresponds to a pseudogene. This CDR3 comprises 14 residues. The CDR3 sequence: CASSCKGKEETQYF. The CDR3 DNA reads TGTGCCAGCAGTTGTAAGGGAAAGGAAGAGACCCAGTACTTC.

This chain connects TRBV6-1 to TRBJ2-7; D possibly corresponds to TRBD1 (6 bases). The V and J ends lost 6 bases and 2 bases respectively, with 14 bases between them. The germline V gene encodes CDR1 MNHNS and CDR2 SASEGT. The CDR3 has 14 residues. The CDR3 spells CASRFRDIAYEQYF. Written as DNA, the CDR3 is TGTGCCAGCAGGTTCCGGGACATCGCCTACGAGCAGTACTTC.

This chain joins TRBV29-1 and TRBJ1-2; D gene uncertain. CDR3 length: 12 residues. V lost 6 bases and J 8 bases, leaving 16 bases between the germline ends. CDR1 and CDR2 (germline): SQVTM, ANQGSEA. CDR3 sequence: CSVAQMLGGYTF. The CDR3 bases are TGCAGCGTCGCACAGATGCTGGGAGGCTACACCTTC.

The CDR3 spells CASSVREGGRGNEQFF. CDR3 bases: TGTGCCAGCAGCGTAAGGGAAGGCGGGAGAGGGAATGAGCAGTTCTTC. This chain connects TRBV7-2 to TRBJ2-1, with 7 positions matching TRBD2. CDR1 and CDR2 (germline): SGHTA, FQGNSA. Unmatched junction bases numbered 14, after V lost 5 bases and J lost 7 bases. The CDR3 has 16 amino acids.